This T cell receptor (beta chain) is drawn from a study of blood T cell repertoires in COVID-19. Across the whole study: T cells, B-cell-depleted T cells, or PBMCs provided the cDNA or gDNA that served as material.

Per the original methods: By means of reference gene primer amplification, nucleated cell counts were estimated. TCRdb keeps only in-frame clones here, not all; method: immunoSEQ multiplex PCR. V, J and clone size reflect that table, while D and trimming were determined from the DNA. The data contain around 200,000 clones, around 83% of them seen just once; the ten biggest clones take up roughly 2.9%. The sample holds one count of this clone. CDR3 length: 15 amino acids. Trimming stripped 5 bases from V and 0 bases from J, with 14 bases between. Germline loops: CDR1 SGHTA, CDR2 FQGNSA. The gene calls are TRBV7-2 and TRBJ2-7; D is perhaps TRBD2 (5 bases). This TCR derives from a man aged 45-65 years with active or convalescent COVID-19. Material: peripheral blood. The CDR3 bases are TGTGCCAGCAGCCTCGCGGGTTCCGTCTCCTACGAGCAGTACTTC. The encoded protein is CASSLAGSVSYEQYF.